These 6 T cell receptor beta chains share one sample of origin, sequenced in a study of metastatic and nonmetastatic thyroid tumors (TCRdb year 2020). The method was PCR. Reads for this sample came from an Illumina HiSeq 4000. TCRdb reprocessed the public reads (quality trimming at Q25 with fastp, clone calling with MiXCR) and kept in-frame beta chains. A total of 30,000 to 45,000 clones appear in this sample, about 20% of them only once. The ten top clones hold 15% to 18% of the sample. None of the patients had been given any treatment before thyroid surgery. The specimen was blood. The receptors stem from a female donor with papillary thyroid cancer or a benign thyroid nodule (not recorded which). Some clones in this sample may be carry-over from other donors' samples.

The chain recombines TRBV18 with TRBJ2-7; D gene ambiguous. V lost 2 bases and J lost 0, with 2 bases in between. This CDR3 comprises 12 residues. The germline V gene has CDR1 KGHSH and CDR2 LQKENI. The CDR3: CASSPSSYEQYF. CDR3 nucleotide sequence: TGTGCCAGCTCACCAAGCTCCTACGAGCAGTACTTC. Full variable domain (missing parts from reference TRBV18 and TRBJ2-7): NAGVMQNPRHLVRRRGQEARLRCSPMKGHSHVYWYRQLPEEGLKFMVYLQKENIIDESGMPKERFSAEFPKEGPSILRIQQVVRGDSAAYFCASSPSSYEQYFGPGTRLTVT.

The chain combines TRBV2 with TRBJ2-2; D not resolved. The CDR3 has 13 amino acids. CDR1 and CDR2 from the germline V gene are SNHLY and FYNNEI. V lost 2 bases and J lost 7, with 8 bases in between. The DNA of the CDR3 is TGTGCCAGCAGTGAACTAGAGGTCGGGGAGCTGTTTTTT. Translating it yields CASSELEVGELFF.

V is TRBV4-1 and J is TRBJ2-5, with a tentative D call TRBD2 (6 bases). Germline V CDR1 and CDR2: MGHRA, YSYEKL. V was trimmed by 5 bases and J by 7 bases, leaving 14 bases between them. There are 13 residues in the CDR3. CDR3 residues: CASSSLSEGTQYF. For the CDR3, the DNA is TGCGCCAGCAGCTCCCTTTCGGAGGGGACCCAGTACTTC.

This clone has at least ten counts. CDR3: CASSFGGGGFEAFF. The CDR3 DNA reads TGTGCCAGCAGCTTCGGAGGAGGGGGCTTTGAAGCTTTCTTT. This chain connects TRBV7-2 to TRBJ1-1, with 7 bases aligning to TRBD1. This CDR3 comprises 14 residues. V shed 3 bases and J 7 bases; nucleotides not matched to a gene: 8. CDR1 is SGHTA and CDR2 is FQGNSA in the germline V gene.

This clone was picked up a small number of times. The chain employs TRBV6-1 and TRBJ2-5; 10 bases match TRBD1. Unmatched junction bases numbered 9, after V lost 5 bases and J lost 6 bases. The germline V gene has CDR1 MNHNS and CDR2 SASEGT. This CDR3 region has 15 residues. The CDR3 bases are TGTGCCAGCAGTCCCCGGACAGGGGGTGTGCAGACCCAGTACTTC. It is translated as CASSPRTGGVQTQYF.

The chain couples TRBV7-6 to TRBJ1-5; D remains ambiguous. The CDR3 is made up of 16 amino acids. CDR1 is SGHVS and CDR2 is FNYEAQ in the germline V gene. Trimming cost V 4 bases and J 5 bases, with 18 bases left between them. CDR3 sequence: CASSSLGQVNDQPQHF. CDR3 DNA: TGTGCCAGCAGCTCCCTCGGGCAGGTAAATGATCAGCCCCAGCATTTT.